The 29 T cell receptor beta chains below all came from one sample that was sequenced in a study of memory CD4+ T cells and cytomegalovirus serostatus. The method was immunoSEQ multiplex PCR; TCRdb's version includes in-frame clones alone and lacks a portion of them. The sample shows about 41,000 clones, roughly 77% of them seen only once. Single viable CD3+CD4+CD8-CD45RO+ cells were sorted as the memory CD4+ T cells. Sequencing was done on a sample of memory CD4+ T cells from blood. All receptors derive from an adult in good health and CMV-seronegative.

The chain has TRBV19 and TRBJ2-3; 7 nucleotides align to TRBD2. V was clipped by 3 bases and J by 3 bases; unmatched bases: 3. Germline loops: CDR1 LNHDA, CDR2 SQIVND (reference sequence). The CDR3 runs to 14 residues. The CDR3 DNA follows: TGTGCCAGTAGTATGGGGCGGGGGACAGATACGCAGTATTTT. It specifies CASSMGRGTDTQYF.

V usage is TRBV5-1 and J usage is TRBJ1-5; D is unclear. V was pared by 2 bases and J by 4 bases, with 7 bases between. CDR3 length equals 13 residues. Germline V gene lookup returns CDR1 SGHRS and CDR2 YFSETQ. The DNA of the CDR3 is TGCGCCAGCAGCTTCCGGCCTAATCAGCCCCAGCATTTT. Translated, it gives CASSFRPNQPQHF.

This sequence joins TRBV9 and TRBJ2-1, with 7 bases fitting TRBD1. The trim removed 4 bases at V and 5 bases at J, leaving 9 bases unmatched. CDR1 and CDR2 (germline): SGDLS, YYNGEE. The CDR3 has 15 amino acids. The CDR3 DNA is TGTGCCAGCAGCCCCCAGGACAGGAGCCACAATGAGCAGTTCTTC. It translates to CASSPQDRSHNEQFF.

V usage is TRBV5-1 and J usage is TRBJ1-6; 8 bases are a match to TRBD1. V trimming: 4 bases; J trimming: 8 bases; junction bases outside the gene matches: 8. The germline V gene has CDR1 SGHRS and CDR2 YFSETQ. This CDR3 region has 15 residues. CDR3 sequence: CASSPRTGTDSPLHF. The CDR3 region has the DNA TGCGCCAGCAGCCCCAGGACAGGGACAGATTCACCCCTCCACTTT.

The rearrangement joins TRBV30 to TRBJ2-7; D may match TRBD1 or TRBD2 (5 bases each). The CDR3 extends over 13 amino acids. V lost 2 bases and J lost 12, with 20 bases in between. The germline CDR1 and CDR2 sequences are GTSNPN and SVGIG (reference sequence). The CDR3 DNA follows: TGTGCCTGGAGTCACCCCCGGGACCCCAGAACGTACTTC. Amino acids: CAWSHPRDPRTYF.

The rearrangement uses TRBV10-1 and TRBJ1-4, with 10 bases fitting TRBD1. In germline, CDR1 is WNHNN, CDR2 SYGVQD (reference sequence). This CDR3 region has 15 residues. J was trimmed by 8 bases and V by 5 bases; bases with no gene match: 8. The CDR3 region has the DNA TGCGCCAGCAGTCCCGGACAGGGGGGGGAAGAAAAACTGTTTTTT. It translates to CASSPGQGGEEKLFF.

This chain uses TRBV30 with TRBJ1-4; a weak D match, TRBD1 (6 bases). This CDR3 spans 14 amino acids. Looked up from germline, CDR1 is GTSNPN and CDR2 is SVGIG (reference sequence). V gave up 2 bases and J gave up 7 bases, with 14 bases separating them. CDR3 sequence (DNA): TGTGCCTGGAGTATGATTGGGACACCTGAAAAACTGTTTTTT. Protein: CAWSMIGTPEKLFF.

The chain joins TRBV7-9 to TRBJ1-1; D possibly corresponds to TRBD1 (5 bases). With 0 bases removed from V and 1 base from J, the gap between germline ends came to 12 bases. Looked up from germline, CDR1 is SEHNR and CDR2 is FQNEAQ (reference sequence). The CDR3 is 16 residues long. CDR3 coding DNA: TGTGCCAGCAGCTTAGCGCTGGGGGGAGCGAACACTGAAGCTTTCTTT. This codes for CASSLALGGANTEAFF.

The chain uses TRBV19 and TRBJ1-4; maybe TRBD1 (6 bases). Germline CDR1 reads LNHDA; CDR2 reads SQIVND (reference sequence). The CDR3 extends over 14 amino acids. Between the trimmed V and J ends, which lost 5 bases and 8 bases, there was a span of 15 bases. The CDR3 protein is CASSAQGTLEKLFF. The DNA of the CDR3 is TGTGCCAGTAGTGCACAGGGTACGCTCGAAAAACTGTTTTTT.

The genes are TRBV7-6 and TRBJ1-6; 7 positions match TRBD1. CDR3 size: 18 residues. J lost 9 bases, V lost 5 bases, and 19 bases had no gene match. Germline CDR1 is SGHVS and CDR2 is FNYEAQ. CDR3 in amino acids: CASSPTIMGDRAVSPLHF. The CDR3 DNA sequence: TGTGCCAGCAGCCCTACTATAATGGGAGACAGGGCAGTTTCACCCCTCCACTTT.

This chain connects TRBV5-1 to TRBJ1-6; possibly TRBD1 for D (6 bases). Deletions cut 2 bases from V and 10 bases from J, with 10 bases between. This CDR3 region has 13 residues. From germline, CDR1 is SGHRS and CDR2 YFSETQ. CDR3 loop: CASSLGQKSPLHF. The CDR3 DNA reads TGCGCCAGCAGCTTAGGACAGAAATCACCCCTCCACTTT.

The CDR3 reads CASSWDLGAYNEQFF. DNA of the CDR3: TGTGCCAGCTCATGGGATCTGGGGGCCTACAATGAGCAGTTCTTC. The chain joins TRBV18 to TRBJ2-1; D may be TRBD1 or TRBD2 (5 bases each). The CDR3 has 15 amino acids. V was clipped by 5 bases and J by 2 bases, with 13 bases between them. Germline V CDR1 and CDR2: KGHSH, LQKENI.

The chain joins TRBV5-4 to TRBJ1-1; D is unresolved. Trimming removed 1 base at V and 4 bases at J, with 14 bases between. Germline V lookup: CDR1 SGHNT, CDR2 YYREEE (reference sequence). The CDR3 extends over 15 amino acids. The CDR3 DNA reads TGTGCCAGCAGCTTGATGACGGGAGTAGGCACTGAAGCTTTCTTT. Protein product: CASSLMTGVGTEAFF.

The chain joins TRBV5-1 to TRBJ1-1; 8 bases align to TRBD1. The CDR3 contains 16 residues. V trimming: 2 bases; J trimming: 0 bases; junction bases outside the gene matches: 6. Germline V gene data show CDR1 as SGHRS and CDR2 as YFSETQ. CDR3 nucleotides: TGCGCCAGCAGCTTTGGGACAGGTAAAATGAACACTGAAGCTTTCTTT. Its protein product is CASSFGTGKMNTEAFF.

This clone turned up a few times. CDR3 residues: CASSVTADTQYF. The CDR3, as DNA: TGTGCCAGCAGCGTAACAGCAGATACGCAGTATTTT. The J gene is TRBJ2-3, the V gene TRBV2; D unresolved. From germline, CDR1 is SNHLY and CDR2 FYNNEI. The CDR3 has 12 residues. V lost 6 bases to trimming and J lost 4 bases, with 8 bases between them.

The chain links TRBV18 to TRBJ2-5; D possibly corresponds to TRBD1 (6 bases). The ends were cut back, 6 bases at V and 5 bases at J, with 10 bases in the middle. The CDR3 covers 12 residues. The germline gives CDR1 KGHSH, CDR2 LQKENI. For the CDR3, the DNA is TGTGCCAGCTCCAGGGGTTCGGAGACCCAGTACTTC. The encoded protein is CASSRGSETQYF. Complete variable domain (other parts from reference TRBV18 and TRBJ2-5): NAGVMQNPRHLVRRRGQEARLRCSPMKGHSHVYWYRQLPEEGLKFMVYLQKENIIDESGMPKERFSAEFPKEGPSILRIQQVVRGDSAAYFCASSRGSETQYFGPGTRLLVL.

This clone has a handful of counts. This sequence joins TRBV6-5 and TRBJ1-2; 7 bases line up with TRBD1. V shed 9 bases and J 6 bases; nucleotides not matched to a gene: 7. Germline CDR1 reads MNHEY; CDR2 reads SVGAGI. The CDR3 totals 12 residues. The CDR3 sequence is CASGQDLNGYTF. CDR3 nucleotides: TGTGCCAGTGGACAGGATTTGAATGGCTACACCTTC.

This chain joins TRBV5-4 and TRBJ1-1; D is unclear. The CDR3 sequence is 15 residues long. V was trimmed by 1 base and J by 0 bases, leaving 10 bases between them. Germline assignment: CDR1 SGHNT and CDR2 YYREEE (reference sequence). The CDR3 DNA follows: TGTGCCAGCAGCTTGTCCCTTAACATGAACACTGAAGCTTTCTTT. Protein product: CASSLSLNMNTEAFF.

This clone was counted between two and nine times. This chain joins TRBV6-6 and TRBJ2-1, with D hard to call. The V gene's germline CDR1 is MNHNY and CDR2 SVGAGI (reference sequence). The CDR3 totals 15 residues. Trimming stripped 2 bases from V and 0 bases from J, with 8 bases between. The CDR3 loop reads CASSYGLNSYNEQFF. The CDR3 bases are TGTGCCAGCAGTTACGGGCTCAACTCCTACAATGAGCAGTTCTTC.

The V call is TRBV2, the J call TRBJ2-2, with 8 nucleotides matching TRBD1. Per germline, CDR1 SNHLY and CDR2 FYNNEI. Trimming at V came to 10 bases and at J to 7 bases, leaving 8 bases not matched to a gene. This CDR3 has 13 residues. Here the CDR3 reads CATVDREGGELFF. The CDR3 nucleotides read TGTGCCACCGTGGACAGGGAAGGCGGGGAGCTGTTTTTT.

The chain links TRBV5-1 to TRBJ2-1; TRBD2 agrees at 8 bases. The CDR3 is 16 residues long. CDR1 and CDR2 from the germline V gene are SGHRS and YFSETQ. J lost 1 base, V lost 0 bases, and 3 bases had no gene match. Here the CDR3 reads CASSLVAGISYNEQFF. The CDR3 DNA is TGCGCCAGCAGCTTGGTAGCGGGGATATCCTACAATGAGCAGTTCTTC.

The rearrangement links TRBV6-6 to TRBJ1-1; TRBD1 aligns across 8 bases. V lost 6 bases and J lost 5; bases outside the gene matches: 14. Germline lookup yields CDR1 MNHNY and CDR2 SVGAGI (reference sequence). The CDR3 sequence is 16 residues long. CDR3 DNA sequence: TGTGCCAGCAGCACAGGACAGGGAACCCTGGGAACTGAAGCTTTCTTT. This encodes CASSTGQGTLGTEAFF.

This clone was counted a few times. The chain employs TRBV6-6 and TRBJ2-7, with 8 bases fitting TRBD1. This CDR3 is built from 15 residues. The germline V gene encodes CDR1 MNHNY and CDR2 SVGAGI (reference sequence). With V trimmed by 6 bases and J by 2 bases, 9 bases remained unmatched. The chain's CDR3 is CASSPRQGSPYEQYF. DNA for the CDR3: TGTGCCAGCAGCCCTCGACAGGGGAGCCCCTACGAGCAGTACTTC.

This sequence joins TRBV7-2 and TRBJ1-4; D call uncertain. V gave up 0 bases and J gave up 5 bases, with 10 bases separating them. The length of the CDR3 is 15 residues. From germline, CDR1 is SGHTA and CDR2 FQGNSA. CDR3 nucleotide sequence: TGTGCCAGCAGCTTAGCGATTGGTCAGAATGAAAAACTGTTTTTT. Its translation is CASSLAIGQNEKLFF.

The chain has TRBV4-3 and TRBJ2-7; no definite D call. CDR1 and CDR2 from the germline V gene are LGHNA and YSLEER. Trimming removed 3 bases at V and 3 bases at J, with 9 bases between. The CDR3 is 13 amino acids. CDR3 coding DNA: TGCGCCAGCAGCCACCGCCCCTACTACGAGCAGTACTTC. Translating gives CASSHRPYYEQYF.

This chain uses TRBV13 with TRBJ2-3; weak D call: TRBD1 (6 bases). The V end was cut by 5 bases, the J end by 0 bases, with 21 bases between. The CDR3 spans 18 residues. Germline V CDR1 and CDR2: PRHDT, FYEKMQ (reference sequence). The chain's CDR3 is CASSPPRGRTPSTDTQYF. The CDR3 nucleotides read TGTGCCAGCAGCCCACCCAGGGGTCGAACCCCTAGCACAGATACGCAGTATTTT.

This rearrangement joins TRBV28 to TRBJ1-4; the match to TRBD1 covers 8 bases. The CDR3 runs 15 residues. Unmatched junction bases numbered 7, after V lost 4 bases and J lost 6 bases. Looked up from germline, CDR1 is MDHEN and CDR2 is SYDVKM. The CDR3 reads CASSSPGQAYEKLFF. The CDR3 bases are TGTGCCAGCAGTTCGCCGGGACAGGCATATGAAAAACTGTTTTTT.

J is TRBJ2-3 and V is TRBV7-8, with 13 bases matching TRBD2. The CDR3 runs to 17 residues. V shed 2 bases and J 5 bases; nucleotides not matched to a gene: 7. The germline CDR1 and CDR2 sequences are SGHVS and FQNEAQ. CDR3 DNA sequence: TGTGCCAGCAGCTTATCGACTAGCGGGGGGCGAATAGATACGCAGTATTTT. It yields the protein CASSLSTSGGRIDTQYF.

The V gene is TRBV10-1, the J gene TRBJ2-3, with unresolved D. CDR3 size: 10 residues. V was cut by 8 bases and J by 4 bases, with 4 bases left in between. Germline V gene lookup returns CDR1 WNHNN and CDR2 SYGVQD (reference sequence). The chain's CDR3 is CASFSDTQYF. The CDR3 DNA is TGCGCCAGCTTCTCAGATACGCAGTATTTT.